Following are 17 T cell receptor beta chains from one sample sequenced in a study of identifying expanded T cells in peripheral blood. Sequencing used immunoSEQ multiplex PCR; TCRdb keeps in-frame clones, though not all of them. The sample has about 100,000 clones, around nine tenths seen once. The sequenced sample was blood. Every receptor here comes from a person between 18 and 75 years old in good health.

The gene calls are TRBV7-9 and TRBJ2-4, with D possibly being TRBD1 or TRBD2 (5 bases each). Germline loops: CDR1 SEHNR, CDR2 FQNEAQ (reference sequence). The CDR3 runs 13 residues. Trimming took 7 bases from V and 2 from J, leaving 9 bases between them. CDR3 in DNA: TGTGCCAGCACGAGGGGTTCCAAAAACATTCAGTACTTC. Translated, it gives CASTRGSKNIQYF. Based on the CDR3 plus reference TRBV7-9 and TRBJ2-4, the full variable domain is DTGVSQNPRHKITKRGQNVTFRCDPISEHNRLYWYRQTLGQGPEFLTYFQNEAQLEKSRLLSDRFSAERPKGSFSTLEIQRTEQGDSAMYLCASTRGSKNIQYFGAGTRLSVL.

The V gene is TRBV7-2, the J gene TRBJ2-7, with 12 bases fitting TRBD2. The trim removed 0 bases at V and 5 bases at J, leaving 11 bases unmatched. The CDR3 runs to 18 residues. The germline gives CDR1 SGHTA, CDR2 FQGNSA. CDR3 in amino acids: CASSLAKGTSGLRDEQYF. The CDR3 coding sequence is TGTGCCAGCAGCTTAGCGAAAGGGACTAGCGGGCTTAGGGACGAGCAGTACTTC.

The chain carries TRBV28 and TRBJ2-3; D not resolved. The V gene's germline CDR1 is MDHEN and CDR2 SYDVKM. The CDR3 contains 16 residues. V gave up 2 bases and J gave up 2 bases, with 14 bases separating them. The CDR3 is CASSLDLAANTDTQYF. The DNA of the CDR3 is TGTGCCAGCAGTTTAGATTTGGCGGCGAACACAGATACGCAGTATTTT.

The rearrangement links TRBV6-5 to TRBJ1-2, with no clear D. The ends were cut back, 2 bases at V and 6 bases at J, with 10 bases in the middle. Per germline, CDR1 MNHEY and CDR2 SVGAGI. This CDR3 comprises 13 residues. The CDR3 coding sequence is TGTGCCAGCAGTTACACAGACGGGAATGGCTACACCTTC. Its translation is CASSYTDGNGYTF.

This chain joins TRBV5-4 and TRBJ2-3, with D possibly TRBD2 on 6 matching bases. Trimming stripped 3 bases from V and 3 bases from J, with 11 bases between. The length of the CDR3 is 14 residues. Germline-derived CDR1 and CDR2 are SGHNT and YYREEE (reference sequence). CDR3 loop: CASSSSRGTDTQYF. As DNA, the CDR3 is TGTGCCAGCAGCTCCTCCCGGGGGACAGATACGCAGTATTTT.

The chain combines TRBV6-1 with TRBJ2-5; 12 nucleotides line up with TRBD2. The J segment lost 5 bases and the V segment lost 3 bases, leaving 10 bases of the junction unmatched. The CDR3 consists of 17 residues. Germline CDR1 and CDR2: MNHNS and SASEGT. The CDR3 nucleotides read TGTGCCAGCAGTGATCGATCTAGCGGGGGGGCCAGGGAGACCCAGTACTTC. This translates into CASSDRSSGGARETQYF.

The CDR3 DNA reads as TGCGCCAGCAGCTTCGACAGGGCAGATGGCTACACCTTC. This encodes CASSFDRADGYTF. J is TRBJ1-2 and V is TRBV5-1, with 7 positions matching TRBD1. The CDR3 sequence is 13 residues long. Trimming removed 2 bases from V and 6 bases from J; junction bases left unmatched: 4. The V gene's germline CDR1 is SGHRS and CDR2 YFSETQ.

The gene calls are TRBV27 and TRBJ1-2; 8 bases line up with TRBD1. The CDR3 is 16 residues long. Germline trimming cut 0 bases from V and 4 bases from J; bases unmatched to any gene: 7. Per the germline V gene, CDR1 is MNHEY and CDR2 is SMNVEV (reference sequence). DNA for the CDR3: TGTGCCAGCAGTTTATCGGCGGGACAGGTGCCCTATGGCTACACCTTC. Translating it yields CASSLSAGQVPYGYTF.

This sequence joins TRBV9 and TRBJ2-5; tentative D call: TRBD1 (5 bases). V shed 0 bases and J shed 4 bases, with 13 bases lying between them. Germline CDR1 is SGDLS and CDR2 is YYNGEE. The CDR3 has 15 residues. The CDR3 DNA reads TGTGCCAGCAGCGTAGGGTCAGGGTTTGGAGAGACCCAGTACTTC. It is translated as CASSVGSGFGETQYF. Together with reference TRBV9 and TRBJ2-5, the CDR3 gives the full variable domain: DSGVTQTPKHLITATGQRVTLRCSPRSGDLSVYWYQQSLDQGLQFLIQYYNGEERAKGNILERFSAQQFPDLHSELNLSSLELGDSALYFCASSVGSGFGETQYFGPGTRLLVL.

The chain links TRBV4-1 to TRBJ2-1, with D maybe TRBD1 (5 bases). Germline CDR1 and CDR2: MGHRA and YSYEKL. Trimming removed 2 bases at V and 0 bases at J, with 11 bases between. The CDR3 spans 16 residues. CDR3 loop: CASSQLDIFSYNEQFF. Written as DNA, the CDR3 is TGCGCCAGCAGCCAATTGGACATTTTCTCCTACAATGAGCAGTTCTTC.

The chain recombines TRBV4-3 with TRBJ1-1; D is uncertain. V was cut by 0 bases and J by 8 bases, with 10 bases left in between. CDR3 length equals 13 residues. Germline CDR1 reads LGHNA; CDR2 reads YSLEER. CDR3 nucleotides: TGCGCCAGCAGCCAAGATCGGCCCTTCGAAGCTTTCTTT. Its protein is CASSQDRPFEAFF.

The chain is built from TRBV14 and TRBJ2-3; D gene ambiguous. CDR1 SGHDN and CDR2 FVKESK come from the germline V gene. This CDR3 is built from 13 residues. Trimming cost V 0 bases and J 4 bases, with 5 bases left between them. CDR3 bases: TGTGCCAGCAGCCAAGATTATTCAGATACGCAGTATTTT. Amino acids: CASSQDYSDTQYF.

The gene calls are TRBV28 and TRBJ1-2; tentatively, D is TRBD1 (6 bases). Germline CDR1 is MDHEN and CDR2 is SYDVKM. Trimming removed 1 base from V and 5 bases from J, with 14 bases in between. There are 15 residues in the CDR3. DNA for the CDR3: TGTGCCAGCAGTTTATTCCCTACAGGGAAATATGGCTACACCTTC. Protein sequence: CASSLFPTGKYGYTF.

This chain links TRBV19 with TRBJ1-5; D gene uncertain. From germline, CDR1 is LNHDA and CDR2 SQIVND (reference sequence). There are 15 residues in the CDR3. V lost 2 bases, J lost 0 bases, and 8 bases lay in between. The CDR3 nucleotides are TGTGCCAGTAGTATACGTTACAGTAGCAATCAGCCCCAGCATTTT. Protein sequence: CASSIRYSSNQPQHF. Filled out from reference TRBV19 and TRBJ1-5, the complete variable domain reads DGGITQSPKYLFRKEGQNVTLSCEQNLNHDAMYWYRQDPGQGLRLIYYSQIVNDFQKGDIAEGYSVSREKKESFPLTVTSAQKNPTAFYLCASSIRYSSNQPQHFGDGTRLSIL.

The V gene is TRBV6-5, the J gene TRBJ2-1; the D gene could be TRBD1 or TRBD2 (5 bases each). The CDR3 totals 12 residues. The germline gives CDR1 MNHEY, CDR2 SVGAGI. Trimming shortened V by 1 base and J by 7 bases, and 5 bases separated the two germline ends. This CDR3 reads CASSYWGNEQFF. The CDR3 bases are TGTGCCAGCAGTTACTGGGGGAATGAGCAGTTCTTC.

The chain uses TRBV5-4 and TRBJ1-2; D gene uncertain. Germline V gene sequence: CDR1 SGHNT, CDR2 YYREEE (reference sequence). The length of the CDR3 is 13 residues. Trimming took off 0 bases at V and 4 bases at J, with 7 bases between the two ends. The CDR3, as DNA: TGTGCCAGCAGCTTGGCGGATGGCTATGGCTACACCTTC. It is translated as CASSLADGYGYTF. Based on the CDR3 plus reference TRBV5-4 and TRBJ1-2, the full variable domain is ETGVTQSPTHLIKTRGQQVTLRCSSQSGHNTVSWYQQALGQGPQFIFQYYREEENGRGNFPPRFSGLQFPNYSSELNVNALELDDSALYLCASSLADGYGYTFGSGTRLTVV.

V and J are TRBV19 and TRBJ2-1, with 8 bases aligning to TRBD2. The junction had 16 bases not matched to a gene; V was cut back by 4 bases and J by 8 bases. The CDR3 spans 17 residues. Per the germline V gene, CDR1 is LNHDA and CDR2 is SQIVND (reference sequence). CDR3 sequence: CASSKNKGLVALDEQFF. The CDR3 nucleotides are TGTGCCAGTAGTAAAAACAAGGGACTAGTGGCTTTGGATGAGCAGTTCTTC.